This T cell receptor beta chain stems from a study of cytomegalovirus exposure and HLA in healthy donors. Study-wide results and caveats: Among TCR beta chains of equal frequency, HLA-associated ones were more clonally expanded in a later analysis. The study found most TCR sequences rare, yet found some public TCRs in many donors.

Though nominally healthy at sampling, donors likely had unrecorded immune exposures. This clone turned up a few times. Its cognate antigen is unknown. The PCR was carried out with 60 Vbeta primers and 13 Jbeta primers. Profiling relied on immunoSEQ multiplex PCR, and the TCRdb table lists in-frame clones only, not all of them. The data contain roughly 90,000 clones, about 82% of them singletons. The ends lost 1 base at V and 6 bases at J; junction bases unmatched: 6. Germline assignment: CDR1 LGHNA and CDR2 YSLEER. There are 15 residues in the CDR3. The clonotype originates from a man aged 25 to 45 in good health and CMV-seronegative. Material for sequencing was PBMCs. The rearrangement uses TRBV4-3 and TRBJ2-1; 7 bases match TRBD1. CDR3 in amino acids: CASSQVYRGTNEQFF. CDR3 nucleotides: TGCGCCAGCAGCCAAGTCTACAGGGGAACCAATGAGCAGTTCTTC.